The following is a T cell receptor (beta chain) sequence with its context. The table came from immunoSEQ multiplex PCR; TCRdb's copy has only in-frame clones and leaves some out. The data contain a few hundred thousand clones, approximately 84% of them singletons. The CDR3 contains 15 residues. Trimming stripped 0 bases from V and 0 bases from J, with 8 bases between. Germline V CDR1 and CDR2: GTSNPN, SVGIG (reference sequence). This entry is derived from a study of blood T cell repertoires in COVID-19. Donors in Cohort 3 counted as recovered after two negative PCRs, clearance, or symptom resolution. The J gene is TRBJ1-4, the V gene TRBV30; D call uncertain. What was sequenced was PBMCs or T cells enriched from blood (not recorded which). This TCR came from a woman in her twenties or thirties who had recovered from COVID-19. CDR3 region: CAWSVLLTTNEKLFF. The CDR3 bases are TGTGCCTGGAGTGTACTTTTGACAACTAATGAAAAACTGTTTTTT.